This record concerns one T cell receptor beta chain sequence. Its antigen is as yet unknown. The sample comes from a study of T cell repertoires in cytomegalovirus infection. Study details: Both CMV infection and a matching HLA type were indicated by public TCR beta signatures.

Germline CDR1 and CDR2: SNHLY and FYNNEI. Trimming at V came to 2 bases and at J to 2 bases, leaving 3 bases not matched to a gene. The CDR3 has 15 residues. TCRdb processed the reads anew with MiXCR; each CDR3 protein has one entry. This table has 700,000 to 950,000 distinct CDR3 sequences, 30% to 35% appearing once. Sequenced material: cultured CD8+ T cells from PBMCs, taken from culture after CMV antigen stimulation. This chain connects TRBV2 to TRBJ2-1, with TRBD2 identical over 7 bases. This TCR came from a human donor in good health (CMV status not recorded). Some clones in this sample may be carry-over from other donors' samples. Written as DNA, the CDR3 is TGTGCCAGCAGTGAATCGGCGGGGGCCTACAATGAGCAGTTCTTC. Protein sequence: CASSESAGAYNEQFF.